These T cell receptor beta chains were read from a single sample in a study of blood T cell repertoires in COVID-19. Some clones are missing from TCRdb's copy, which holds only in-frame ones; the method was immunoSEQ multiplex PCR. Of some 300,000 clones in the sample, more than 70% were seen once. Sequencing was performed on PBMCs or T cells enriched from blood (not recorded which). These receptors all come from a woman in her sixties or seventies in a cohort exposed to, infected with or recovered from COVID-19 (not recorded which). The CDR3 runs from the conserved cysteine through the conserved F or W. The D gene is left open where the match is weak. For some rows the clone size is stated as once, few or many, or as a class when expanded; others skip it.

J gene: TRBJ2-7
V gene: TRBV4-2
D gene: .
clone size: .
CDR3 DNA: TGTGCCAGCAGCCAAGTAGACTCACTGGGAGAGTACGAGCAGTACTTC
CDR3 protein: CASSQVDSLGEYEQYF

J gene: TRBJ2-3
V gene: TRBV9
D gene: TRBD2
clone size: .
CDR3 DNA: TGTGCCAGCAGCTCGGGGGGGGGCACAGATACGCAGTATTTT
CDR3 protein: CASSSGGGTDTQYF

J gene: TRBJ2-2
V gene: TRBV9
D gene: TRBD2
clone size: .
CDR3 DNA: TGTGCCAGCAGCCTACTAGCGGGAGGGCCCGTCGGGGAGCTGTTTTTT
CDR3 protein: CASSLLAGGPVGELFF

J gene: TRBJ1-5
V gene: TRBV21-1
D gene: .
clone size: .
CDR3 DNA: TGTGCCAGCAGCAAAGCGAGGGGACTATTAGGGCCACATAGCAATCAGCCCCAGCATTTT
CDR3 protein: CASSKARGLLGPHSNQPQHF

J gene: TRBJ2-3
V gene: TRBV30
D gene: TRBD2
clone size: .
CDR3 DNA: TGTGCCTGGAGTACCCTAGCGGGAGCAGGGCGGACGCAGTATTTT
CDR3 protein: CAWSTLAGAGRTQYF

J gene: TRBJ1-5
V gene: TRBV7-2
D gene: .
clone size: .
CDR3 DNA: TGTGCCAGCAGCTTAGGGGCTAAGGTGGTTATCAATCAGCCCCAGCATTTT
CDR3 protein: CASSLGAKVVINQPQHF

J gene: TRBJ2-7
V gene: TRBV7-2
D gene: .
clone size: .
CDR3 DNA: TGTGCCAGCAGTCTCAACAGGAATGTAGGCGGCGAGCAGTACTTC
CDR3 protein: CASSLNRNVGGEQYF

J gene: TRBJ2-7
V gene: TRBV5-7
D gene: .
clone size: .
CDR3 DNA: TGTGCCAGCAAGGCGCAGGGGAGCTCCTACGAGCAGTACTTC
CDR3 protein: CASKAQGSSYEQYF

J gene: TRBJ1-2
V gene: TRBV27
D gene: TRBD1
clone size: .
CDR3 DNA: TGTGCCAGCCAACTAGGACAGGGGGCGGGAGGCTACACCTTC
CDR3 protein: CASQLGQGAGGYTF

J gene: TRBJ2-2
V gene: TRBV9
D gene: .
clone size: .
CDR3 DNA: TGTGCCAGCAGAAAGGGGTCCGCGAACACCGGGGAGCTGTTTTTT
CDR3 protein: CASRKGSANTGELFF

J gene: TRBJ2-7
V gene: TRBV30
D gene: .
clone size: .
CDR3 DNA: TGTGCCTGGAGTGTACTGGAGGGCGGCGAGCAGTACTTC
CDR3 protein: CAWSVLEGGEQYF

J gene: TRBJ1-5
V gene: TRBV19
D gene: .
clone size: .
CDR3 DNA: TGTGCCAGTAGTACGGGGGGGGACGGGAATCAGCCCCAGCATTTT
CDR3 protein: CASSTGGDGNQPQHF

J gene: TRBJ1-2
V gene: TRBV5-4
D gene: .
clone size: .
CDR3 DNA: TGTGCCAGCAGCTTGCCAGGAAACTATGGCTACACCTTC
CDR3 protein: CASSLPGNYGYTF

J gene: TRBJ1-5
V gene: TRBV30
D gene: TRBD1
clone size: .
CDR3 DNA: TGTGCCTGGAGTCTCGGACAGGGAAGGCAGCCCCAGCATTTT
CDR3 protein: CAWSLGQGRQPQHF

J gene: TRBJ2-1
V gene: TRBV14
D gene: .
clone size: .
CDR3 DNA: TGTGCCAGCAGCCAAGATACGAGGGAGCAGTTCTTC
CDR3 protein: CASSQDTREQFF

J gene: TRBJ2-7
V gene: TRBV21-1
D gene: .
clone size: .
CDR3 DNA: TGTGCCAGCACCAAAGGTAAGGGACAGGGATACTACGAGCAGTACTTC
CDR3 protein: CASTKGKGQGYYEQYF

J gene: TRBJ2-1
V gene: TRBV12-5
D gene: .
clone size: .
CDR3 DNA: TGTGCTAGTGGTTTGGTAATTCAAGGGGCGGGAGAGCAGTTCTTC
CDR3 protein: CASGLVIQGAGEQFF

J gene: TRBJ1-1
V gene: TRBV5-8
D gene: .
clone size: .
CDR3 DNA: TGTGCCAGCAGCTTGTTGGTCGGGAGGGGGGGGAACACTGAAGCTTTCTTT
CDR3 protein: CASSLLVGRGGNTEAFF

J gene: TRBJ2-1
V gene: TRBV6-5
D gene: TRBD2
clone size: .
CDR3 DNA: TGTGCCAGCAGTTACCCTAGGGAGGGTAAAGACAATGAGCAGTTCTTC
CDR3 protein: CASSYPREGKDNEQFF

J gene: TRBJ1-2
V gene: TRBV24-1
D gene: TRBD1
clone size: .
CDR3 DNA: TGTGCCACCCAGGGGGACTATGGCTACACCTTC
CDR3 protein: CATQGDYGYTF

J gene: TRBJ2-3
V gene: TRBV29-1
D gene: .
clone size: .
CDR3 DNA: TGCAGCGTTGAGTCCGGGTCCACAGATACGCAGTATTTT
CDR3 protein: CSVESGSTDTQYF

J gene: TRBJ2-7
V gene: TRBV10-3
D gene: .
clone size: .
CDR3 DNA: TGTGCCATCAGACCCGGGTCAAGTGGAAACGAGCAGTACTTC
CDR3 protein: CAIRPGSSGNEQYF

J gene: TRBJ2-1
V gene: TRBV14
D gene: .
clone size: once
CDR3 DNA: TGTGCCAGCAGCCTGGGGGGGGCTTACAATGAGCAGTTCTTC
CDR3 protein: CASSLGGAYNEQFF